This entry lists 8 T cell receptor beta chains sequenced from one sample in a study of T-cell memory formation after mild COVID-19. TCRdb re-called the 5' RACE reads through MiXCR, storing one row per CDR3 protein. The sample contains 500,000 to 650,000 distinct CDR3 sequences, 20% to 25% of which appear only once. The specimen was PBMCs or a T cell subset sorted from them (not recorded which). These receptor sequences come from an adult woman who had mild COVID-19 (a few samples of this study predate the infection). Cell type and time point are not known.

The chain recombines TRBV7-6 with TRBJ1-6, with 11 nucleotides matching TRBD1. Trimming removed 1 base from V and 8 bases from J; junction bases left unmatched: 4. CDR3 length: 16 residues. CDR1 and CDR2 (germline): SGHVS, FNYEAQ. The CDR3 region has the DNA TGTGCCAGCAGCTTAGGCGGACAGGGGGCATATTCACCCCTCCACTTT. Protein: CASSLGGQGAYSPLHF. Combining the CDR3 with reference TRBV7-6 and TRBJ1-6 gives the whole variable domain GAGVSQSPRYKVTKRGQDVALRCDPISGHVSLYWYRQALGQGPEFLTYFNYEAQQDKSGLPNDRFSAERPEGSISTLTIQRTEQRDSAMYRCASSLGGQGAYSPLHFGNGTRLTVT.

V is TRBV7-9 and J is TRBJ2-2, with 10 bases identical to TRBD2. CDR1 SEHNR and CDR2 FQNEAQ come from the germline V gene (reference sequence). With V trimmed by 8 bases and J by 2 bases, 8 bases remained unmatched. This CDR3 is built from 16 residues. CDR3 DNA sequence: TGTGCCAGCGGGGCTAGCGGGAGTCAAAACACCGGGGAGCTGTTTTTT. It specifies CASGASGSQNTGELFF.

The chain combines TRBV2 with TRBJ1-2; D possibly corresponds to TRBD1 (5 bases). This CDR3 has 13 residues. Germline CDR1 reads SNHLY; CDR2 reads FYNNEI. Trimming pared 8 bases from V and 3 bases from J, leaving 13 bases between. As DNA, the CDR3 is TGTGCCAGCGGGGGTTTGGCAGACTATGGCTACACCTTC. Residues: CASGGLADYGYTF.

This chain uses TRBV19 with TRBJ1-2; 8 bases fit TRBD1. CDR1 is LNHDA and CDR2 is SQIVND in the germline V gene (reference sequence). The V and J ends lost 7 bases and 1 base, in that order; junction bases with no gene match: 8. CDR3 length equals 15 residues. Here the CDR3 reads CASKAKTGVNYGYTF. CDR3 in DNA: TGTGCCAGTAAGGCAAAGACAGGGGTTAACTATGGCTACACCTTC.

This clonotype was recorded only once. CDR3 bases: TGTGCCAGCAGCCCCGGAGGACTACCTGAGCAGTTCTTC. Translated: CASSPGGLPEQFF. The rearrangement joins TRBV3-1 to TRBJ2-1; tentatively, D is TRBD2 (6 bases). The CDR3 is made up of 13 amino acids. V shed 4 bases and J shed 9 bases, with 13 bases lying between them. CDR1 and CDR2 (germline): LGHDT, YNNKEL (reference sequence).

The gene calls are TRBV5-1 and TRBJ2-7; perhaps TRBD2 as D (6 bases). V was pared by 4 bases and J by 2 bases, with 16 bases between. Germline V lookup: CDR1 SGHRS, CDR2 YFSETQ. This CDR3 is built from 15 residues. In nucleotides, the CDR3 is TGCGCCAGCAGCCCCGGGGGTAGCGGCCCCTACGAGCAGTACTTC. Translation gives CASSPGGSGPYEQYF. The variable domain in full, completed from reference TRBV5-1 and TRBJ2-7, reads KAGVTQTPRYLIKTRGQQVTLSCSPISGHRSVSWYQQTPGQGLQFLFEYFSETQRNKGNFPGRFSGRQFSNSRSEMNVSTLELGDSALYLCASSPGGSGPYEQYFGPGTRLTVT.

This clonotype turned up a few times. The rearrangement links TRBV6-5 to TRBJ1-2, with TRBD1 matching 8 bases. There are 13 residues in the CDR3. The germline gives CDR1 MNHEY, CDR2 SVGAGI. The trim removed 6 bases at V and 4 bases at J, leaving 4 bases unmatched. The CDR3 protein is CASRETGGYGYTF. Written as DNA, the CDR3 is TGTGCCAGCAGAGAAACAGGGGGCTATGGCTACACCTTC.

The V call is TRBV2, the J call TRBJ2-5, with a weak D call TRBD1 (6 bases). Trimming stripped 10 bases from V and 7 bases from J, with 13 bases between. Germline loops: CDR1 SNHLY, CDR2 FYNNEI. CDR3 length equals 11 residues. The DNA of the CDR3 is TGTGCCACAGCACTAGGGGGGACCCAGTACTTC. It specifies CATALGGTQYF.